Listed here are 16 T cell receptor beta chains from one sample, sequenced in a study of cytomegalovirus exposure and HLA in healthy donors. The PCR ran on 60 Vbeta and 13 Jbeta primers. Sequencing used immunoSEQ multiplex PCR; TCRdb keeps in-frame clones, though not all of them. This table has about 180,000 clones, about 79% appearing once. Input material: PBMCs. Source of these receptors: a middle-aged man in good health and CMV-seropositive.

The chain couples TRBV5-4 to TRBJ1-4, with TRBD1 matching over 10 bases. This CDR3 has 16 amino acids. V lost 4 bases to trimming and J lost 0 bases; unmatched junction nucleotides: 3. CDR1 is SGHNT and CDR2 is YYREEE in the germline V gene (reference sequence). In DNA form, the CDR3 reads TGTGCCAGCAGCGCCGGACAGGGGGCAACTAATGAAAAACTGTTTTTT. It encodes CASSAGQGATNEKLFF.

The V gene is TRBV7-2, the J gene TRBJ1-1; D remains unclear. Germline values: CDR1 SGHTA, CDR2 FQGNSA. The V and J ends lost 3 bases and 3 bases respectively, with 11 bases between them. The CDR3 extends over 14 amino acids. CDR3 bases: TGTGCCAGCAGCTTTTCACGGGTGGACACTGAAGCTTTCTTT. Its translation is CASSFSRVDTEAFF.

This sequence joins TRBV11-2 and TRBJ1-3; no firm D call. V was cut by 4 bases and J by 0 bases, with 13 bases left in between. Germline V lookup: CDR1 SGHAT, CDR2 FQNNGV. This CDR3 is 16 amino acids long. The CDR3 DNA reads TGTGCCAGCAGCTCCTACTCCAACCCCTCTGGAAACACCATATATTTT. This sequence encodes CASSSYSNPSGNTIYF.

The genes are TRBV6-4 and TRBJ2-3; 7 bases line up with TRBD2. CDR1 and CDR2 from the germline V gene are MRHNA and SNTAGT. The CDR3 covers 16 residues. After removal of 0 bases from V and 2 bases from J, the junction contained 5 bases not matched to a gene. The CDR3 loop is CASSDSAGAPTDTQYF. The CDR3 region has the DNA TGTGCCAGCAGTGACTCGGCGGGAGCGCCCACAGATACGCAGTATTTT.

This chain connects TRBV18 to TRBJ1-1, with 8 bases fitting TRBD1. CDR1 and CDR2 from the germline V gene are KGHSH and LQKENI. The V and J ends lost 2 bases and 3 bases, in that order; junction bases with no gene match: 5. This CDR3 spans 15 amino acids. This chain's CDR3 is CASSPGQGWYTEAFF. As DNA, the CDR3 is TGTGCCAGCTCACCAGGACAGGGTTGGTACACTGAAGCTTTCTTT.

The chain couples TRBV18 to TRBJ2-5, with unresolved D. This CDR3 is 14 amino acids long. Germline loops: CDR1 KGHSH, CDR2 LQKENI. Trimming removed 3 bases at V and 5 bases at J, with 13 bases between. CDR3 in DNA: TGTGCCAGCTCACCCTACTCGAATGCGGAGACCCAGTACTTC. As protein: CASSPYSNAETQYF.

The chain combines TRBV11-2 with TRBJ2-5; D is unresolved. With the DNA end fitting TRBJ2-7 better, the J assignment may be wrong. In germline, CDR1 is SGHAT, CDR2 FQNNGV. This CDR3 contains 15 residues. This CDR3 reads CASSPKMAGTYEQYF. The CDR3 DNA reads as TGTGCCAGCAGCCCAAAAATGGCAGGCACTTACGAGCAGTACTTC.

V gene TRBV5-4 combines with J gene TRBJ1-3; unclear D gene. V was trimmed by 0 bases and J by 2 bases, leaving 9 bases between them. This CDR3 contains 15 residues. Germline-derived CDR1 and CDR2 are SGHNT and YYREEE (reference sequence). Written as DNA, the CDR3 is TGTGCCAGCAGCTTGGATGGAGGCCCTGGAAACACCATATATTTT. Amino acid sequence: CASSLDGGPGNTIYF.

CDR3: CASTRQTNTGELFF. DNA of the CDR3: TGTGCCAGCACGAGACAGACGAACACCGGGGAGCTGTTTTTT. This chain joins TRBV9 and TRBJ2-2, with D possibly matching TRBD1 (5 bases). Trimming stripped 6 bases from V and 0 bases from J, with 9 bases between. Germline CDR1 SGDLS, CDR2 YYNGEE. The CDR3 extends over 14 amino acids.

The chain recombines TRBV5-1 with TRBJ1-4; the match to TRBD1 covers 8 bases. Germline V gene data show CDR1 as SGHRS and CDR2 as YFSETQ. V trimming: 4 bases; J trimming: 8 bases; junction bases outside the gene matches: 7. The CDR3 extends over 14 amino acids. The CDR3 DNA is TGCGCCAGCAGCATGGACAGGGTACAGGAAAAACTGTTTTTT. Translating gives CASSMDRVQEKLFF.

The V gene is TRBV28, the J gene TRBJ2-7; 9 bases are shared with TRBD1. The CDR3 contains 14 residues. Germline values: CDR1 MDHEN, CDR2 SYDVKM. V lost 3 bases, J lost 7 bases, and 7 bases stayed unmatched. The CDR3: CASSFWTGAFEQYF. The CDR3 nucleotides are TGTGCCAGCAGTTTCTGGACAGGGGCCTTTGAGCAGTACTTC.

CDR3 protein: CASRGQNYGYTF. The CDR3, as DNA: TGTGCCAGCAGGGGACAAAACTATGGCTACACCTTC. The chain combines TRBV2 with TRBJ1-2; D possibly corresponds to TRBD1 (6 bases). V gave up 6 bases and J gave up 2 bases, with 7 bases separating them. Germline CDR1 is SNHLY and CDR2 is FYNNEI. The CDR3 runs 12 residues.

This chain links TRBV13 with TRBJ1-2; the D is unclear. The CDR3 loop spans 14 amino acids. Trimming stripped 1 base from V and 4 bases from J, with 10 bases between. Germline V gives CDR1 PRHDT, CDR2 FYEKMQ (reference sequence). In DNA form, the CDR3 reads TGTGCCAGCAGCTTAGACAAGTCTTTCTATGGCTACACCTTC. It codes for CASSLDKSFYGYTF.

As DNA, the CDR3 is TGTGCCACCGAATTTAGTATCAACAATGAGCAGTTCTTC. Protein sequence: CATEFSINNEQFF. V gene TRBV28 combines with J gene TRBJ2-1, with unresolved D. V lost 10 bases and J lost 5, with 15 bases in between. This CDR3 contains 13 residues. The germline CDR1 and CDR2 sequences are MDHEN and SYDVKM.

Only one count was recorded for this clone. The rearrangement uses TRBV11-3 and TRBJ2-7; 10 bases align to TRBD2. The trim removed 11 bases at V and 5 bases at J, leaving 9 bases unmatched. The germline V gene encodes CDR1 SGHNT and CDR2 YENEEA. The CDR3 runs 13 residues. CDR3 in amino acids: CAAREREGNEQYF. CDR3 in DNA: TGTGCCGCCAGGGAGCGGGAGGGTAACGAGCAGTACTTC.

The chain is built from TRBV19 and TRBJ1-2; 8 bases are a match to TRBD1. Germline V gene sequence: CDR1 LNHDA, CDR2 SQIVND (reference sequence). Unmatched junction bases numbered 1, after V lost 10 bases and J lost 6 bases. The CDR3 has 10 residues. The CDR3 loop reads CATGQDGYTF. DNA of the CDR3: TGTGCCACGGGACAGGATGGCTACACCTTC. Based on the CDR3 plus reference TRBV19 and TRBJ1-2, the full variable domain is DGGITQSPKYLFRKEGQNVTLSCEQNLNHDAMYWYRQDPGQGLRLIYYSQIVNDFQKGDIAEGYSVSREKKESFPLTVTSAQKNPTAFYLCATGQDGYTFGSGTRLTVV.